This T cell receptor (beta chain) was observed in a study of blood T cells in healthy people across ages. Study-wide findings and caveats: Diversity figures based on one million T cells were deemed too low. Per million T cells, TCR beta diversity dropped about linearly as age rose.

Together with a sample-barcoded 5' primer, a J-beta primer mix was included in a second PCR lasting about 6 to 12 cycles. Every cDNA molecule carried a tag from a template-switch adaptor bearing 12 random nucleotides. TCRdb recomputed calls from the 5' RACE reads with MiXCR, one row per CDR3 protein. This table has hundreds of thousands of distinct CDR3 sequences, over 20% appearing once. V lost 4 bases and J lost 5; bases outside the gene matches: 16. CDR3 length: 17 residues. Germline loops: CDR1 SGHAT, CDR2 FQNNGV. Regarding this clonotype: Its antigen is undetermined.

The receptor was isolated from a man in his 70s in good health. Material for sequencing was blood. This rearrangement joins TRBV11-2 to TRBJ2-5; 7 bases align to TRBD2. DNA of the CDR3: TGTGCCAGCAGCTCCCGACTAGCAGGTCCCCAGCGGGAGACCCAGTACTTC. Translated: CASSSRLAGPQRETQYF.